The T cell receptor beta chain under discussion was sequenced for a study of cytomegalovirus exposure and HLA in healthy donors. In the study overall: Earlier sequencing of some 170 million T cells yielded roughly 100 million unique TCR beta sequences.

Regarding the study as a whole: In a later analysis, V- and J-gene trimming of beta chains associated with a DCLRE1C missense variant, replicated independently. Among CMV-associated TCR beta chains, most appeared HLA-restricted in a later analysis. Within an earlier analysis, most TCR beta V segments proved productive either about 87% or about 30% of the time.

As to this clone: What it binds is not known.

It was with 60 Vbeta and 13 Jbeta primers that the PCR ran. Profiling relied on immunoSEQ multiplex PCR, and the TCRdb table lists in-frame clones only, not all of them. This table has about 120,000 clones, around three quarters appearing once. The clonotype comes from a male donor in good health and CMV-seropositive. Sequencing was carried out using PBMCs.

CDR3 amino acids: CAGGRDTEAFF. The CDR3 coding sequence is TGCGCCGGCGGGCGGGACACTGAAGCTTTCTTT. The chain carries TRBV29-1 and TRBJ1-1; D not resolved. The CDR3 length is 11 residues. From germline, CDR1 is SQVTM and CDR2 ANQGSEA. The complete variable domain, with remaining parts taken from reference TRBV29-1 and TRBJ1-1, reads SAVISQKPSRDICQRGTSLTIQCQVDSQVTMMFWYRQQPGQSLTLIATANQGSEATYESGFVIDKFPISRPNLTFSTLTVSNMSPEDSSIYLCAGGRDTEAFFGQGTRLTVV.